The 6 T cell receptor beta chains below were found in one sample sequenced in a study of spatial heterogeneity in lung cancer. TCRdb recomputed calls from the 5' RACE reads with MiXCR, one row per CDR3 protein. In the table there are 20,000 to 25,000 distinct CDR3 sequences, 7% of which are singletons. Time point defined: sample taken at primary tumor resection. Sequenced material: PBMCs, taken at surgery. These TCRs come from a male donor with early-stage non-small cell lung cancer.

This clonotype was recorded many times. The chain carries TRBV12-3 or TRBV12-4 and TRBJ1-2; 8 bases line up with TRBD1. The V gene end was trimmed by 6 bases and the J gene end by 3 bases; junction bases not matched to a gene: 12. This CDR3 has 16 residues. The CDR3 bases are TGTGCCAGCAGCTGGGACAGGTCCCCCCTCCACTATGGCTACACCTTC. Translating it yields CASSWDRSPLHYGYTF.

This clonotype was detected ten times or more. The chain has TRBV9 and TRBJ2-1; a weak D match, TRBD1 (6 bases). V was cut by 2 bases and J by 4 bases, with 13 bases left in between. The V gene's germline CDR1 is SGDLS and CDR2 YYNGEE. The length of the CDR3 is 15 residues. The CDR3 loop is CASSVNLQGYNEQFF. The DNA for the CDR3 is TGTGCCAGCAGCGTTAATTTACAGGGTTACAATGAGCAGTTCTTC.

There are a few counts of this clonotype. V and J are TRBV20-1 and TRBJ1-5; 11 bases align to TRBD1. With V trimmed by 6 bases and J by 7 bases, 11 bases remained unmatched. This CDR3 comprises 15 residues. Germline V gene sequence: CDR1 DFQATT, CDR2 SNEGSKA (reference sequence). The CDR3 protein is CSALEDRGLGQPQHF. CDR3 in DNA: TGCAGTGCACTTGAGGACAGGGGGCTGGGGCAGCCCCAGCATTTT.

This clonotype showed up just a few times. This chain links TRBV7-2 with TRBJ2-5; D gene uncertain. Trimming pared 1 base from V and 8 bases from J, leaving 17 bases between. CDR1 SGHTA and CDR2 FQGNSA come from the germline V gene. The length of the CDR3 is 15 residues. The CDR3 bases are TGTGCCAGCAGCTTAGGATCCCGGCCCGGCAGCACCCAGTACTTC. It yields the protein CASSLGSRPGSTQYF.

In its sample, this clonotype was seen many times. CDR3 region: CASSLAGTSLYEQYF. As DNA, the CDR3 is TGCGCCAGCAGCTTGGCCGGGACTAGCTTATACGAGCAGTACTTC. V usage is TRBV5-1 and J usage is TRBJ2-7; 9 bases line up with TRBD2. The germline gives CDR1 SGHRS, CDR2 YFSETQ. V trimming: 0 bases; J trimming: 4 bases; junction bases outside the gene matches: 5. This CDR3 spans 15 amino acids.

This chain joins TRBV6-1 and TRBJ2-1, with TRBD2 identical over 8 bases. This CDR3 has 13 residues. The germline gives CDR1 MNHNS, CDR2 SASEGT. The V gene end was trimmed by 8 bases and the J gene end by 4 bases; junction bases not matched to a gene: 4. CDR3 nucleotides: TGTGCCAGCCCCGGGGGGGGATACAATGAGCAGTTCTTC. This codes for CASPGGGYNEQFF.